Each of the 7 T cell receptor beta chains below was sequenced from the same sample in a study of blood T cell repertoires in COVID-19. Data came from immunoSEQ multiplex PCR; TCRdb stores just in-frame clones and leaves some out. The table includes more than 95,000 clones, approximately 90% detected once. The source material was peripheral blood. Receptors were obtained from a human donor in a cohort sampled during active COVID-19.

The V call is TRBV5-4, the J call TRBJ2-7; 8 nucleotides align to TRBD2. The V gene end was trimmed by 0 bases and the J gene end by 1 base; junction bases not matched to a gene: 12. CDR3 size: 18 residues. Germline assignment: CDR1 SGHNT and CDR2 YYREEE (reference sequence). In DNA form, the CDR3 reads TGTGCCAGCAGCTTGGCCAATCTCCACGGGGGGGCTTCCTACGAGCAGTACTTC. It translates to CASSLANLHGGASYEQYF.

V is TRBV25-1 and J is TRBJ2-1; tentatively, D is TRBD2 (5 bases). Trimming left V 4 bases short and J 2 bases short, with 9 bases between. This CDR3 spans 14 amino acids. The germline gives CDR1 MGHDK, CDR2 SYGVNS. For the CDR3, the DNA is TGTGCCAGCAGTGTCGGGATCCCCTACAATGAGCAGTTCTTC. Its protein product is CASSVGIPYNEQFF.

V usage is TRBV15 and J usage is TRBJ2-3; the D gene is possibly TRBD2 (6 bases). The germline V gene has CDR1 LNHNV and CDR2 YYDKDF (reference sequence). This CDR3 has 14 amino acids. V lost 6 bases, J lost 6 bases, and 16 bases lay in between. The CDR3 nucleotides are TGTGCCACCAGGAGGAGGGCGGATTTCGATACGCAGTATTTT. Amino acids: CATRRRADFDTQYF.

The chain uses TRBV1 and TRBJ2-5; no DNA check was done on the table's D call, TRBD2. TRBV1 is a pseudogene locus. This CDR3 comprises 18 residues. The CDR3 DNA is TGCACCAGCAGCCAAGACTTAGGGCGGGAGAGAGGCCAAGAGACCCAGTACTTC. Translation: CTSSQDLGRERGQETQYF.

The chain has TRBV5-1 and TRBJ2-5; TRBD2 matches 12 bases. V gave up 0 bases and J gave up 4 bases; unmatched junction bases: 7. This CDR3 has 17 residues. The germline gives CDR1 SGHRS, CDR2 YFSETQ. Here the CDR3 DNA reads TGCGCCAGCAGCTTGGGGAGACTAGCGGGGGAGGGAGAGACCCAGTACTTC. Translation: CASSLGRLAGEGETQYF.

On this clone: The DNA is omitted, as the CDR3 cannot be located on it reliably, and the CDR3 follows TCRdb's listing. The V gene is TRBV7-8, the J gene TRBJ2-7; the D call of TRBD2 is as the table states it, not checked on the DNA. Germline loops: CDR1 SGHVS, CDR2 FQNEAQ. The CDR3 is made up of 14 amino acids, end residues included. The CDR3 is CASSGTDFRGEQYF.

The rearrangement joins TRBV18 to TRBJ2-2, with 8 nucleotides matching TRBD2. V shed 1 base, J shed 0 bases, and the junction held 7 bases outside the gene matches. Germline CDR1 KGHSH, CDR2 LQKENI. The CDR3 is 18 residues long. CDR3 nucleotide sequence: TGTGCCAGCTCACCACGCGGGGGGCTGTTCGCGAACACCGGGGAGCTGTTTTTT. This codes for CASSPRGGLFANTGELFF.